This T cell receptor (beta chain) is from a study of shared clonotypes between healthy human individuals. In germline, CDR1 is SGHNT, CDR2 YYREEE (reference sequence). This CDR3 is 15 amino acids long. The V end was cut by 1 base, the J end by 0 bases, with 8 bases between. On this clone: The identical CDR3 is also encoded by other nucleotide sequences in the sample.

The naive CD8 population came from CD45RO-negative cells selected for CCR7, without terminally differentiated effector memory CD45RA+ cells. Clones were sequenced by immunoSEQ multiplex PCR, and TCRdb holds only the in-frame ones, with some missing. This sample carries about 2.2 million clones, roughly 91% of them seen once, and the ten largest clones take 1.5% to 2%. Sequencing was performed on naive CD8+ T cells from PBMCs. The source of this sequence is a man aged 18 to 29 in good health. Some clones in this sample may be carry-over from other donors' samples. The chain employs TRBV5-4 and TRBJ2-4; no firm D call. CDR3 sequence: CASSLKREAKNIQYF. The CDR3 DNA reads TGTGCCAGCAGCTTGAAAAGGGAAGCCAAAAACATTCAGTACTTC.